This TCR beta chain was sequenced for a study of response to subunit inactivated influenza vaccine. Looked up from germline, CDR1 is DFQATT and CDR2 is SNEGSKA (reference sequence). V was pared by 4 bases and J by 4 bases, with 11 bases of the junction left unmatched. This CDR3 spans 15 amino acids. One entry per CDR3 protein results from TCRdb running MiXCR on the RT-PCR reads. The sample consists of roughly 460,000 distinct CDR3 sequences, 10% to 11% of them appearing once. Study-wide points: Authors proposed each seasonal influenza vaccination draws in few new T cells.

This clonotype was picked up many times. The antigen is not known. The chain has TRBV20-1 and TRBJ2-7, with TRBD1 matching 9 bases. The origin of this receptor is a man aged 45 to 65 who received an inactivated influenza vaccine. The material sequenced was PBMCs from blood, taken about 6 weeks after vaccination. In DNA form, the CDR3 reads TGCAGTGCTATAAGTACGGGACAGGGATTGTACGAGCAGTACTTC. Translated: CSAISTGQGLYEQYF.